This T cell receptor (beta chain) was observed in a study of blood T cells in healthy people across ages. A few counts support this clonotype. Between the trimmed V and J ends, which lost 7 bases and 4 bases, there was a span of 16 bases. Germline CDR1 reads SQVTM; CDR2 reads ANQGSEA. The length of the CDR3 is 13 residues. At least 6.5 million PBMCs were isolated per sample. A second roughly 6 to 12 cycle PCR used barcoded and J-beta primers. Via MiXCR, TCRdb re-called the 5' RACE reads, giving one row per CDR3 protein. The sample holds approximately 1,700,000 distinct CDR3 sequences, more than 35% seen once.

Material: blood. The clonotype comes from a human donor in good health. The V call is TRBV29-1, the J call TRBJ1-2; no reliable D call. The CDR3 bases are TGCAGCGCAATCCACGACGGTGTCTATGGCTACACCTTC. This codes for CSAIHDGVYGYTF.